Shown below are 8 T cell receptor beta chains from a single sample sequenced in a study of cytomegalovirus exposure and HLA in healthy donors. PCR employed 60 Vbeta and 13 Jbeta primers. The protocol was immunoSEQ multiplex PCR, while the TCRdb copy is restricted to in-frame clones and leaves out a portion. Found here are tens of thousands of clones, about four fifths of them singletons; the top ten hold around 5.2%. The sequencing sample was made of PBMCs. Receptors were obtained from a woman younger than 35 in good health and CMV-seropositive.

J is TRBJ2-7 and V is TRBV7-9; 7 nucleotides line up with TRBD1. V was pared by 4 bases and J by 5 bases, with 8 bases of the junction left unmatched. This CDR3 spans 14 amino acids. CDR1 is SEHNR and CDR2 is FQNEAQ in the germline V gene (reference sequence). CDR3 nucleotides: TGTGCCAGCAGCTCCCCACAGGGGTTCCACGAGCAGTACTTC. This translates into CASSSPQGFHEQYF.

This clone was recorded only once. The CDR3 loop is CASSYGGANVLTF. CDR3 coding DNA: TGCGCCAGCAGCTACGGGGGGGCCAACGTCCTGACTTTC. The J gene is TRBJ2-6, the V gene TRBV5-1, with unresolved D. V lost 3 bases and J lost 4, with 5 bases in between. There are 13 residues in the CDR3. The germline V gene has CDR1 SGHRS and CDR2 YFSETQ.

This clone was seen a few times. The gene calls are TRBV27 and TRBJ2-5; 8 bases map to TRBD2. Trimming cost V 3 bases and J 2 bases; bases outside gene matches: 8. This CDR3 has 16 amino acids. In germline, CDR1 is MNHEY, CDR2 SMNVEV (reference sequence). The DNA for the CDR3 is TGTGCCAGCAGTTTGAGGTTTTTAGCGGGACAAGAGACCCAGTACTTC. It is translated as CASSLRFLAGQETQYF.

A single count supports this clone. The chain joins TRBV29-1 to TRBJ2-3, with 7 bases aligning to TRBD1. This CDR3 has 15 amino acids. Looked up from germline, CDR1 is SQVTM and CDR2 is ANQGSEA. V dropped 1 base and J dropped 1; count of bases not matched to a gene: 5. The CDR3 region is CSVEGVGGGTDTQYF. CDR3 nucleotides: TGCAGCGTTGAAGGGGTAGGGGGCGGCACAGATACGCAGTATTTT.

The rearrangement links TRBV6-5 to TRBJ1-2; TRBD1 agrees at 7 bases. Germline V gene lookup returns CDR1 MNHEY and CDR2 SVGAGI. This CDR3 has 16 amino acids. The J segment lost 7 bases and the V segment lost 1 base, leaving 12 bases of the junction unmatched. The CDR3 loop is CASSYWQGVAQSGYTF. In DNA, the CDR3 is TGTGCCAGCAGTTACTGGCAGGGGGTCGCCCAAAGTGGCTACACCTTC.

The rearrangement uses TRBV6-5 and TRBJ2-5; TRBD1 is a possible D gene (5 bases). V lost 4 bases to trimming and J lost 0 bases, with 9 bases between them. This CDR3 has 14 amino acids. The germline gives CDR1 MNHEY, CDR2 SVGAGI. Here the CDR3 reads CASSSLTDQETQYF. CDR3 in DNA: TGTGCCAGCAGTTCCCTGACAGACCAAGAGACCCAGTACTTC.

The chain uses TRBV9 and TRBJ2-2, with 8 bases fitting TRBD1. This CDR3 has 16 residues. Per the germline V gene, CDR1 is SGDLS and CDR2 is YYNGEE. V trimming: 1 base; J trimming: 3 bases; junction bases outside the gene matches: 5. The CDR3: CASSVQGAFDTGELFF. The DNA of the CDR3 is TGTGCCAGCAGCGTACAGGGGGCCTTCGACACCGGGGAGCTGTTTTTT.

The rearrangement uses TRBV5-6 and TRBJ2-5; a possible D gene is TRBD2 (6 bases). V lost 1 base to trimming and J lost 7 bases, with 23 bases between them. CDR1 and CDR2 (germline): SGHDT, YYEEEE. The CDR3 runs 17 residues. The DNA of the CDR3 is TGTGCCAGCAGCTTGTACCGAGCGGCGCATAGGAGGGGGACCCAGTACTTC. Its protein is CASSLYRAAHRRGTQYF. Using reference TRBV5-6 and TRBJ2-5 for the parts outside the CDR3, the full variable domain is DAGVTQSPTHLIKTRGQQVTLRCSPKSGHDTVSWYQQALGQGPQFIFQYYEEEERQRGNFPDRFSGHQFPNYSSELNVNALLLGDSALYLCASSLYRAAHRRGTQYFGPGTRLLVL.